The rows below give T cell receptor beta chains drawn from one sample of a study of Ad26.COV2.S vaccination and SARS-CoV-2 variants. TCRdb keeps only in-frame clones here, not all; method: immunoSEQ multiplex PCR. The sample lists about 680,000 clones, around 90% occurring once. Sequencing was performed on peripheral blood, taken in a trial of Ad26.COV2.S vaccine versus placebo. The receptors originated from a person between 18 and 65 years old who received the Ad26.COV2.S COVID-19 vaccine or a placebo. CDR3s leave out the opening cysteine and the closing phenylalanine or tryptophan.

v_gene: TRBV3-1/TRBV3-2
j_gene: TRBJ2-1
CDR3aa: ASSQTSGASYNEQF

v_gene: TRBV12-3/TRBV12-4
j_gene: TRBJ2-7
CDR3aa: ASTPDSDYEQY

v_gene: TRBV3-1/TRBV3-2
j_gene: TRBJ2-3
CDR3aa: ASRATSTDTQY

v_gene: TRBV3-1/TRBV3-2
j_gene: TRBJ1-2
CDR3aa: ASSQGDRAIPYT

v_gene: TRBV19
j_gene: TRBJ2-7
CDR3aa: ASSIASGSSYEQY

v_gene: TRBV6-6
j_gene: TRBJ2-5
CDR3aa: ASSYPTGRQETQY

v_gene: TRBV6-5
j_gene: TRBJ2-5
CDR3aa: ASSSPSSWGTQY

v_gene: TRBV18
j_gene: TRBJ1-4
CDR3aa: ASSPDRTNEKLF

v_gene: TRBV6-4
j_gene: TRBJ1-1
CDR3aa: ASSDPGQTEAF

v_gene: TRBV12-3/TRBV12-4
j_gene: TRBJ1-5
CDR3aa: ASGTGGDQPQH

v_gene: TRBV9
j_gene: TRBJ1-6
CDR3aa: ASSVGPRGGGSPLH

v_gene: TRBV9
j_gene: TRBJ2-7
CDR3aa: ASSVTGTGEQY

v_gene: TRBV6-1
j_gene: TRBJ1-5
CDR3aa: ASSEASMGPQPQH

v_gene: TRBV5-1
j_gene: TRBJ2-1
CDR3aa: ASSLLVTGYNEQF

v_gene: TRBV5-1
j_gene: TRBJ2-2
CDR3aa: ASSEGPPTGELF

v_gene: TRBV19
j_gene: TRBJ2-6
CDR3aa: ASSSTGGGGANVLT

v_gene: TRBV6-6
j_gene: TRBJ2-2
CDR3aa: ASSPIKGQGGTGELF

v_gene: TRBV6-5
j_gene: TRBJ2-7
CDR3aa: ATGRREQY

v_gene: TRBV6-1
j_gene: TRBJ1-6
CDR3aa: ASSEERHSPLH

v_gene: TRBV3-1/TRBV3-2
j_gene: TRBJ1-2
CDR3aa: ASSYQGLGYT

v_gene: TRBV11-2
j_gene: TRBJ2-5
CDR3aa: ASSQETQY

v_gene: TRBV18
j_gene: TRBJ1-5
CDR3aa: ASSLMDRGDHSNQPQH

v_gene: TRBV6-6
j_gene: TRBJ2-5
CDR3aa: ASSYVTGGEAAQY

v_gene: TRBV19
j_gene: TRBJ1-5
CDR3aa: ASISYPGQPQH

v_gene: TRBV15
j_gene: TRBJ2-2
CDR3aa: ATSRDLDTGELF

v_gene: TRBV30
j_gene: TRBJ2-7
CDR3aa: AWSVQGVEQY

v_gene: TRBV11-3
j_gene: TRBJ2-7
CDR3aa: ASSLGAHSYEQY

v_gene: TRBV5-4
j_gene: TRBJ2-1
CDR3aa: ASSGSGSSYNEQF

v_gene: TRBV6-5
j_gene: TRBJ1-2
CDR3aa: ASSPNRGSDGYT